This is a list of T cell receptor beta chains from one sample in a study of response to subunit inactivated influenza vaccine. TCRdb redid the calling of the RT-PCR reads with MiXCR, one entry per CDR3 protein. The table has almost 250,000 distinct CDR3 sequences, 9% to 15% seen once. This material consisted of non-naive T cells sorted from PBMCs, taken 14 to 15 days before vaccination. Source of these receptors: a man in his fifties or sixties who received an inactivated influenza vaccine. CDR3s include the opening cysteine and the closing phenylalanine or tryptophan. Each record gives: V gene, CDR3 protein.

V: TRBV3-1; CDR3: CASSPTRTDTQYF
V: TRBV25-1; CDR3: CASTSQGYYEQYF
V: TRBV20-1; CDR3: CSARSPGPNTGELFF
V: TRBV20-1; CDR3: CSARRLERRYEQFF
V: TRBV12-3/TRBV12-4; CDR3: CASSLGLREQYF
V: TRBV7-3; CDR3: CASSSGAGNTIYF
V: TRBV2; CDR3: CASSGTSFDEQFF
V: TRBV7-3; CDR3: CASSLASSGTEQFF
V: TRBV11-2; CDR3: CASSDRIISSYGYTF
V: TRBV19; CDR3: CASSMGIAKGSEQFF
V: TRBV7-2; CDR3: CASSLVFRNQPQHF
V: TRBV18; CDR3: CASSLTGTFYEQYF
V: TRBV5-1; CDR3: CASSSTSGRAWETQYF
V: TRBV20-1; CDR3: CSAREGGGEQYF
V: TRBV2; CDR3: CASSELAGAETQYF
V: TRBV4-3; CDR3: CASSQGQRYGYTF
V: TRBV5-1; CDR3: CASSLQVYQETQYF
V: TRBV10-3; CDR3: CAISESLETQYF
V: TRBV5-1; CDR3: CASTRQATDTQYF
V: TRBV4-3; CDR3: CASSQGRNYGYTF
V: TRBV5-1; CDR3: CASSLRQPTYEQYF
V: TRBV2; CDR3: CASSSRLAGPKTNTDTQYF
V: TRBV25-1; CDR3: CASRDSYYGYTF
V: TRBV7-9; CDR3: CASSLQLAGYNEQFF
V: TRBV20-1; CDR3: CSAREVFQETQYF
V: TRBV4-3; CDR3: CASSQDLAVNQPQHF
V: TRBV3-1; CDR3: CASSSIRDGNSPLHF
V: TRBV12-3/TRBV12-4; CDR3: CASSLGGSSTEAFF
V: TRBV30; CDR3: CAWSSDRPYF
V: TRBV6-2/TRBV6-3; CDR3: CASKKGAGLAKNIQYF
V: TRBV20-1; CDR3: CSAKGLSSYNSPLHF
V: TRBV5-1; CDR3: CASSLDLLNTGELFF
V: TRBV7-3; CDR3: CASSRTGGRETQYF
V: TRBV20-1; CDR3: CSAPRTTASYEQYF
V: TRBV2; CDR3: CASSDGGVRTGELFF
V: TRBV24-1; CDR3: CATSPGRSRVDQPQHF
V: TRBV20-1; CDR3: CSAPRRGYNEQFF
V: TRBV6-1; CDR3: CASSPYRSPGRVTGELFF
V: TRBV11-2; CDR3: CASSLSRGNQPQHF
V: TRBV19; CDR3: CASSVGQLLSGANVLTF
V: TRBV5-1; CDR3: CASSPATTQKNIQYF
V: TRBV5-1; CDR3: CASSPGTANYEQYF
V: TRBV9; CDR3: CASSVGETDNSPLHF
V: TRBV7-2; CDR3: CASSLGGAGWNEQFF
V: TRBV12-3/TRBV12-4; CDR3: CASSPGRRIYSNQPQHF
V: TRBV2; CDR3: CASRSSNRRETQYF
V: TRBV27; CDR3: CASRPLWGQQNYGYTF
V: TRBV18; CDR3: CASSPKRVNTGELFF
V: TRBV5-1; CDR3: CASSLDPGADTQYF
V: TRBV12-3/TRBV12-4; CDR3: CASSFPRTQGLKLFF
V: TRBV10-2; CDR3: CASRATGSITGELFF
V: TRBV24-1; CDR3: CATSAPGPLYF
V: TRBV7-2; CDR3: CASSLRTSEAFF
V: TRBV20-1; CDR3: CSARDREGRWF
V: TRBV6-1; CDR3: CASSRQGPFYNEQFF